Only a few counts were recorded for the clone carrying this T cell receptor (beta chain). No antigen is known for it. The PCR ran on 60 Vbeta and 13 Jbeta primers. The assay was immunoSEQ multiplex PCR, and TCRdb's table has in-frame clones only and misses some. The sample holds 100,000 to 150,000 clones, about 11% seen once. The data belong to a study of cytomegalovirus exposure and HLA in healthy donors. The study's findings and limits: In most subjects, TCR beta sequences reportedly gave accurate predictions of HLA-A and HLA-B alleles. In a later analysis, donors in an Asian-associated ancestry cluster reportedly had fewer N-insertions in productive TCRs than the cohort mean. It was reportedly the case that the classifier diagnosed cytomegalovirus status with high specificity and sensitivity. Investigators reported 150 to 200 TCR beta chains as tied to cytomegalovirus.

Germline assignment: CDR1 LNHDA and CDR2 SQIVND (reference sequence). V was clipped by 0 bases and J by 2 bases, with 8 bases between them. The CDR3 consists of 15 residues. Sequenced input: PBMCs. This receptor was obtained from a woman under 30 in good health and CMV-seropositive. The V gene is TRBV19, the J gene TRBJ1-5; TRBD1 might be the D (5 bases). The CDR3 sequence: CASSIDGGGNQPQHF. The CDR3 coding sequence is TGTGCCAGTAGTATAGACGGGGGAGGCAATCAGCCCCAGCATTTT. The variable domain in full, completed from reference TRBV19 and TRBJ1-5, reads DGGITQSPKYLFRKEGQNVTLSCEQNLNHDAMYWYRQDPGQGLRLIYYSQIVNDFQKGDIAEGYSVSREKKESFPLTVTSAQKNPTAFYLCASSIDGGGNQPQHFGDGTRLSIL.